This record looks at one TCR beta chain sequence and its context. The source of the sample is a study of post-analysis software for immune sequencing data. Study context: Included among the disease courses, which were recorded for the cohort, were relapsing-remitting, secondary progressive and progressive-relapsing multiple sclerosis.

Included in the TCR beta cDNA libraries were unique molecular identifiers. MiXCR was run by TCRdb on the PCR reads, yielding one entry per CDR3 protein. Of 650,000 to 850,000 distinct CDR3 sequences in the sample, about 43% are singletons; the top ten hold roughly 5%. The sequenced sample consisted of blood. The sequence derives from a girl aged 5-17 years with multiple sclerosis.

This CDR3 reads CASSINGPAGEQYF. In DNA form, the CDR3 reads TGCGCCAGCAGCATCAACGGGCCCGCCGGCGAGCAGTACTTC. The genes are TRBV5-1 and TRBJ2-5; D is undetermined. Near its end, the DNA agrees better with TRBJ2-7, so the J call may be wrong. Germline CDR1 and CDR2: SGHRS and YFSETQ. The CDR3 spans 14 residues.